This TCR beta chain was captured in a study of T cells after yellow fever vaccination. CDR1 and CDR2 from the germline V gene are SEHNR and FQNEAQ (reference sequence). The V segment lost 4 bases and the J segment 4 bases; nucleotides outside the gene matches: 4. The CDR3 sequence is 15 residues long. This clonotype was detected only a few times. For TCR, cDNA came from 5'RACE template switching, which added a universal primer site and UMIs. Each CDR3 protein gets one entry after TCRdb re-called the 5' RACE reads with MiXCR. The sample has under 550,000 distinct CDR3 sequences, about a fifth seen once; the top ten hold roughly 16%.

This sequence was found in a man aged 18 to 29 who received the YFV17D yellow fever vaccine. The chain links TRBV7-9 to TRBJ1-6, with TRBD1 identical over 7 bases. Source: PBMCs, taken 21 days after the first yellow fever vaccination. DNA of the CDR3: TGTGCCAGCAGCTCTGGGACAGCTTATAATTCACCCCTCCACTTT. Its translation: CASSSGTAYNSPLHF.